A single T cell receptor beta chain is shown here with its context. The antigen is not known. Clones were sequenced by immunoSEQ multiplex PCR, and TCRdb holds only the in-frame ones, with some missing. In the table there are tens of thousands of clones, 75% to 95% of which are singletons. V gave up 3 bases and J gave up 5 bases; unmatched junction bases: 8. Germline assignment: CDR1 LNHDA and CDR2 SQIVND (reference sequence). This CDR3 spans 15 amino acids. The data were taken from a study of T cell responses to AZD1222 COVID-19 vaccine. Overall study findings and caveats: Clonal diversity was possibly underestimated; the donors were predominantly white British and more often female.

The sequence came from an adult who received the AZD1222 COVID-19 vaccine. Specimen: peripheral blood, collected 28 days after the second AZD1222 dose. This rearrangement joins TRBV19 to TRBJ2-5; 8 nucleotides agree with TRBD1. For the CDR3, the DNA is TGTGCCAGTAGTATGTGGACAGGGAAAGGGGAGACCCAGTACTTC. Its protein product is CASSMWTGKGETQYF.